The entry that follows covers one TCR beta chain sequence. TCRdb keeps only in-frame clones here, not all; method: immunoSEQ multiplex PCR. The sample lists about 110,000 clones, 72% occurring once. This sample is drawn from a study of blood T cell repertoires in COVID-19. The CDR3 extends over 14 amino acids. From germline, CDR1 is MNHNY and CDR2 SVGAGI (reference sequence). The ends were cut back, 5 bases at V and 8 bases at J, with 15 bases in the middle. The clonotype comes from a woman aged 55-75 years with acute or convalescent COVID-19. The gene calls are TRBV6-6 and TRBJ1-4, with D perhaps TRBD1 (5 bases). The sequenced sample consisted of peripheral blood. In DNA, the CDR3 is TGTGCCAGCAGTCCCCGTGGGGGGTGGGAAAAACTGTTTTTT. Its translation: CASSPRGGWEKLFF.